These 20 T cell receptor beta chains originate from one sample sequenced in a study of lymphopenia after photon versus proton radiotherapy. Data came from immunoSEQ multiplex PCR; TCRdb stores just in-frame clones and leaves some out. The table includes over 50,000 clones, around 88% detected once. The source material was peripheral blood, sampled from a patient treated with photon-based radiotherapy. The receptors were gathered from a man aged 40-50 years with gastric cancer.

On this clone itself: The same CDR3 also results from other DNA sequences found in this sample. The chain couples TRBV7-9 to TRBJ1-1; 7 bases map to TRBD1. CDR1 is SEHNR and CDR2 is FQNEAQ in the germline V gene (reference sequence). J lost 1 base, V lost 5 bases, and 4 bases had no gene match. The CDR3 covers 14 residues. Here the CDR3 reads CASSPGQTNTEAFF. CDR3 in DNA: TGTGCCAGCAGCCCGGGACAGACGAACACTGAAGCTTTCTTT.

The chain links TRBV5-4 to TRBJ1-6, with 7 bases that match TRBD1. The CDR3 is made up of 16 amino acids. The ends lost 0 bases at V and 4 bases at J; junction bases unmatched: 4. The V gene's germline CDR1 is SGHNT and CDR2 YYREEE (reference sequence). DNA for the CDR3: TGTGCCAGCAGCTTGGAGAGGGGGCCTTATAATTCACCCCTCCACTTT. Encoded protein: CASSLERGPYNSPLHF.

This chain uses TRBV19 with TRBJ1-1; D is possibly TRBD1 (6 bases). V lost 3 bases and J 4 bases, leaving 15 bases between the germline ends. The CDR3 length is 15 residues. Looked up from germline, CDR1 is LNHDA and CDR2 is SQIVND (reference sequence). CDR3 nucleotide sequence: TGTGCCAGTAGTATTATGGGGGCTGCGAGCACTGAAGCTTTCTTT. Residues: CASSIMGAASTEAFF.

The V gene is TRBV2, the J gene TRBJ1-5; D is possibly TRBD1 (5 bases). This CDR3 is 12 amino acids long. CDR1 SNHLY and CDR2 FYNNEI come from the germline V gene. Between the trimmed V and J ends, which lost 5 bases and 7 bases, there was a span of 9 bases. Written as DNA, the CDR3 is TGTGCCAGCAGTCAAGGGGCGCAGCCCCAGCATTTT. It encodes CASSQGAQPQHF. Drawing the rest from reference TRBV2 and TRBJ1-5, the complete variable domain is EPEVTQTPSHQVTQMGQEVILRCVPISNHLYFYWYRQILGQKVEFLVSFYNNEISEKSEIFDDQFSVERPDGSNFTLKIRSTKLEDSAMYFCASSQGAQPQHFGDGTRLSIL.

The V gene is TRBV27, the J gene TRBJ2-5; 8 bases match TRBD1. The trim removed 6 bases at V and 1 base at J, leaving 4 bases unmatched. The CDR3 is 14 amino acids. Germline values: CDR1 MNHEY, CDR2 SMNVEV (reference sequence). CDR3 residues: CASSGQGTQETQYF. In nucleotides, the CDR3 is TGTGCCAGCAGCGGACAGGGCACCCAAGAGACCCAGTACTTC.

The V and J genes are TRBV7-8 and TRBJ2-3, with D perhaps TRBD2 (6 bases). The CDR3 length is 16 residues. Germline loops: CDR1 SGHVS, CDR2 FQNEAQ. Between the trimmed V and J ends, which lost 5 bases and 2 bases, there was a span of 17 bases. The CDR3 DNA sequence: TGTGCCAGCAGCCCTATCGGGGGACTCCTCACAGATACGCAGTATTTT. Encoded protein: CASSPIGGLLTDTQYF.

The chain employs TRBV10-3 and TRBJ1-2, with 11 bases lining up with TRBD1. The trim removed 2 bases at V and 2 bases at J, leaving 4 bases unmatched. This CDR3 has 16 residues. CDR1 and CDR2 (germline): ENHRY, SYGVKD. The CDR3 DNA sequence: TGTGCCATCAGTGAGCCCCGGACAGGGGGCAACTATGGCTACACCTTC. It codes for CAISEPRTGGNYGYTF.

This chain uses TRBV5-1 with TRBJ1-4, with D unresolved. V was cut by 0 bases and J by 5 bases, with 8 bases left in between. Germline values: CDR1 SGHRS, CDR2 YFSETQ. The CDR3 has 14 residues. The CDR3 spells CASSLDVANEKLFF. In nucleotides, the CDR3 is TGCGCCAGCAGCTTGGATGTAGCAAATGAAAAACTGTTTTTT.

This chain connects TRBV11-3 to TRBJ1-2; D is undetermined. The CDR3 extends over 13 amino acids. The germline V gene has CDR1 SGHNT and CDR2 YENEEA. V was cut by 0 bases and J by 4 bases, with 6 bases left in between. CDR3: CASSLDGRYGYTF. CDR3 coding DNA: TGTGCCAGCAGCTTAGACGGTCGCTATGGCTACACCTTC.

The rearrangement links TRBV5-1 to TRBJ2-7; D may match TRBD1 or TRBD2 (5 bases each). Trimming removed 8 bases at V and 3 bases at J, with 18 bases between. CDR1 SGHRS and CDR2 YFSETQ come from the germline V gene. The CDR3 sequence is 14 residues long. The CDR3 DNA follows: TGCGCCAGTGCACCGGGACGCAACTACTACGAGCAGTACTTC. It specifies CASAPGRNYYEQYF.

This sequence joins TRBV6-1 and TRBJ2-7, with TRBD1 identical over 7 bases. This CDR3 is built from 15 residues. V lost 6 bases to trimming and J lost 0 bases; unmatched junction nucleotides: 8. Germline lookup yields CDR1 MNHNS and CDR2 SASEGT. The DNA of the CDR3 is TGTGCCAGCAGCCGAGGGACAGTCGCCTCCTACGAGCAGTACTTC. This gives the protein CASSRGTVASYEQYF.

The table lists this clone with a few counts. The chain has TRBV7-2 and TRBJ2-3; the D call may be TRBD1 or TRBD2 (5 bases each). The CDR3 spans 18 residues. Trimming stripped 5 bases from V and 4 bases from J, with 25 bases between. Per the germline V gene, CDR1 is SGHTA and CDR2 is FQGNSA. In DNA form, the CDR3 reads TGTGCCAGCAGCCTCCACTTAGGTAGTCAGGGCGGGCCAGATACGCAGTATTTT. The encoded protein is CASSLHLGSQGGPDTQYF.

This CDR3 is CASSPLAGGYAGELFF. CDR3 coding DNA: TGTGCCAGCTCACCCTTGGCAGGGGGCTACGCCGGGGAGCTGTTTTTT. The chain joins TRBV18 to TRBJ2-2; 8 bases match TRBD1. The CDR3 totals 16 residues. Losses at the gene ends were 3 bases for V and 6 bases for J; bases not matched to a gene: 9. From germline, CDR1 is KGHSH and CDR2 LQKENI.

The chain joins TRBV7-8 to TRBJ1-2; D might be TRBD1 (6 bases). Trimming stripped 1 base from V and 5 bases from J, with 11 bases between. Germline V gene lookup returns CDR1 SGHVS and CDR2 FQNEAQ. The CDR3 has 14 residues. CDR3 in DNA: TGTGCCAGCAGCTTAGGACAGGTATCTTATGGCTACACCTTC. As protein: CASSLGQVSYGYTF.

The chain joins TRBV6-1 to TRBJ1-2; possibly TRBD1 for D (5 bases). Per the germline V gene, CDR1 is MNHNS and CDR2 is SASEGT. V lost 1 base and J lost 8, with 14 bases in between. The CDR3 runs 14 residues. The CDR3 loop reads CASSEVEGFWGYTF. The CDR3 DNA reads as TGTGCCAGCAGTGAAGTCGAGGGGTTTTGGGGCTACACCTTC.

V and J are TRBV7-3 and TRBJ2-3, with 9 bases fitting TRBD2. V lost 8 bases, J lost 1 base, and 4 bases stayed unmatched. CDR1 is SGHTA, CDR2 FQGTGA, per germline. CDR3 length equals 14 residues. The CDR3 protein is CASRPSGGTDTQYF. The CDR3 DNA reads as TGTGCCAGCCGGCCTAGCGGGGGCACAGATACGCAGTATTTT.

The J gene is TRBJ2-2, the V gene TRBV11-2, with 7 nucleotides matching TRBD1. The V segment lost 1 base and the J segment 4 bases; nucleotides outside the gene matches: 6. This CDR3 spans 16 amino acids. Germline CDR1 and CDR2: SGHAT and FQNNGV. DNA of the CDR3: TGTGCCAGCAGCTTAGGGGCGACAGGGCGCACCGGGGAGCTGTTTTTT. It yields the protein CASSLGATGRTGELFF. Full variable domain (rest looked up from reference TRBV11-2 and TRBJ2-2): EAGVAQSPRYKIIEKRQSVAFWCNPISGHATLYWYQQILGQGPKLLIQFQNNGVVDDSQLPKDRFSAERLKGVDSTLKIQPAKLEDSAVYLCASSLGATGRTGELFFGEGSRLTVL.

The J gene is TRBJ2-3, the V gene TRBV30; the D gene is possibly TRBD2 (6 bases). V gave up 0 bases and J gave up 5 bases, with 15 bases separating them. From germline, CDR1 is GTSNPN and CDR2 SVGIG (reference sequence). The CDR3 has 15 amino acids. The CDR3 DNA reads as TGTGCCTGGAGTGTAGGTTTAGCCGGGGGAGATACGCAGTATTTT. Protein product: CAWSVGLAGGDTQYF.

J is TRBJ2-2 and V is TRBV4-2, with 8 nucleotides matching TRBD1. Germline V gene lookup returns CDR1 LGHNA and CDR2 YNFKEQ. The V and J ends lost 3 bases and 4 bases, in that order; junction bases with no gene match: 4. CDR3 size: 15 residues. The CDR3 is CASSQAGQGTGELFF. CDR3 nucleotide sequence: TGTGCCAGCAGCCAGGCCGGACAGGGCACCGGGGAGCTGTTTTTT.

The V and J genes are TRBV6-1 and TRBJ1-1; 9 nucleotides align to TRBD1. Germline CDR1 and CDR2: MNHNS and SASEGT. V dropped 4 bases and J dropped 1; count of bases not matched to a gene: 1. The CDR3 totals 14 residues. In DNA, the CDR3 is TGTGCCAGCAGTGTGACAGGGGGGAACACTGAAGCTTTCTTT. Amino acid sequence: CASSVTGGNTEAFF.